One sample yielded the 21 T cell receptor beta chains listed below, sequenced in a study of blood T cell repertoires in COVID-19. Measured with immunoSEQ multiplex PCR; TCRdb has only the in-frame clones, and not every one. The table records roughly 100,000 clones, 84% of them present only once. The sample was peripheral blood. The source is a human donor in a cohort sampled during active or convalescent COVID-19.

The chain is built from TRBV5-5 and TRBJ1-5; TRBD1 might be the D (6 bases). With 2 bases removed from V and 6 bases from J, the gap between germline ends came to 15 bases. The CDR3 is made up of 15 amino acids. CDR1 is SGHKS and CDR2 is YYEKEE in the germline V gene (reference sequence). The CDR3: CASSFSGAGGQPQHF. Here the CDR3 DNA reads TGTGCCAGCAGCTTTTCAGGGGCAGGCGGTCAGCCCCAGCATTTT.

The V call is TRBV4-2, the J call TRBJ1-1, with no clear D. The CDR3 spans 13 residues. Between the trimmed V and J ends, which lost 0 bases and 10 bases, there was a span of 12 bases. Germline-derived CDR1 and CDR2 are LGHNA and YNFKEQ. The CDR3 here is CASSQDRGGRAFF. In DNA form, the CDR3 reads TGTGCCAGCAGCCAAGATCGGGGAGGTAGAGCTTTCTTT.

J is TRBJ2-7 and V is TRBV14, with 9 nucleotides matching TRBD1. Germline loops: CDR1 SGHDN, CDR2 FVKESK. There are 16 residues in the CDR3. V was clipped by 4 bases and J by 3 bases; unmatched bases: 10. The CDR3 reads CASSRGLPGQGYEQYF. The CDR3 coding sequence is TGTGCCAGCAGCCGAGGGCTCCCGGGACAGGGCTACGAGCAGTACTTC.

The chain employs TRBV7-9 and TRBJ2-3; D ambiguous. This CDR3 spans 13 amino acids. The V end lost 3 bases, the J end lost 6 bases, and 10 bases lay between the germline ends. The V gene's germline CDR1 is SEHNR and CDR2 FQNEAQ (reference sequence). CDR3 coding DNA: TGTGCCAGCAGCTTTTTCAGAGCGGATACGCAGTATTTT. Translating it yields CASSFFRADTQYF.

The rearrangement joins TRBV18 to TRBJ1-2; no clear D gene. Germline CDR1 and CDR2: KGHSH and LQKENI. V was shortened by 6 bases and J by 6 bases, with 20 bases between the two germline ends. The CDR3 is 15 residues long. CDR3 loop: CASSPLSEHINGYTF. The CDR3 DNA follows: TGTGCCAGCTCGCCCCTGAGCGAACATATAAATGGCTACACCTTC.

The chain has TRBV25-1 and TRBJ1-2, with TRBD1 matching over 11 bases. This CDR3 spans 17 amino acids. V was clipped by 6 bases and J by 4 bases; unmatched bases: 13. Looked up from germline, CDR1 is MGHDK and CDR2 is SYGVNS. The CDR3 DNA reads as TGTGCCAGCAGGCCACGGGACAGGGGGATAACGCTCTATGGCTACACCTTC. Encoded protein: CASRPRDRGITLYGYTF.

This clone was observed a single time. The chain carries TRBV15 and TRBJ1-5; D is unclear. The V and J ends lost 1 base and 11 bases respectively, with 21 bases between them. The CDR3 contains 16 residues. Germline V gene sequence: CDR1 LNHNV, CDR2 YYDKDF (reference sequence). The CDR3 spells CATSRGGGLAKGAQHF. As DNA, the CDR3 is TGTGCCACCAGCAGAGGTGGAGGACTAGCAAAAGGTGCCCAGCATTTT.

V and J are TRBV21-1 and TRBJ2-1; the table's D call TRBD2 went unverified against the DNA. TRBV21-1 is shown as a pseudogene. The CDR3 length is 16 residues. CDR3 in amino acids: CASSLLAGSSYNEQFF. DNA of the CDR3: TGTGCCAGCAGCTTACTGGCGGGGAGCTCCTACAATGAGCAGTTCTTC.

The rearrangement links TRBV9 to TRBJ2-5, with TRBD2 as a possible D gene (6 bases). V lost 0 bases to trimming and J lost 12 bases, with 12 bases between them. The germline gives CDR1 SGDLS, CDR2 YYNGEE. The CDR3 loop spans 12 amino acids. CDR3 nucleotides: TGTGCCAGCAGCGTAGCTGAGGGACTGAAGTACTTC. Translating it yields CASSVAEGLKYF. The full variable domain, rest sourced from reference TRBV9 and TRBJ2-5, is DSGVTQTPKHLITATGQRVTLRCSPRSGDLSVYWYQQSLDQGLQFLIQYYNGEERAKGNILERFSAQQFPDLHSELNLSSLELGDSALYFCASSVAEGLKYFGPGTRLLVL.

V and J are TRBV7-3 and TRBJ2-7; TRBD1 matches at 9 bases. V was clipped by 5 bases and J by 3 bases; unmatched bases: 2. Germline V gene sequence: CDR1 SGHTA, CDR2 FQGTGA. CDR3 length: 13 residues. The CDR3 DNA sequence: TGTGCCAGCAGCGCGACAGGGGGCTACGAGCAGTACTTC. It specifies CASSATGGYEQYF.

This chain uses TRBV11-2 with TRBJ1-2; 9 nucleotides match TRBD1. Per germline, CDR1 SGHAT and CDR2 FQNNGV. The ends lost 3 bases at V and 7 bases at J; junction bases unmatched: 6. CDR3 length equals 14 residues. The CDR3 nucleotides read TGTGCCAGCAGCTTGGACAGGGGAGGAGTTGGCTACACCTTC. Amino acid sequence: CASSLDRGGVGYTF.

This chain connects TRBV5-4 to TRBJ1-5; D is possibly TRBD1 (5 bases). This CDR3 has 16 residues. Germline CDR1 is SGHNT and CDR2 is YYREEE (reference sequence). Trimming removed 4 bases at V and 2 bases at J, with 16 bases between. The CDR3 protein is CASSLGGGGRNQPQHF. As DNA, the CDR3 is TGTGCCAGCAGCCTTGGGGGGGGAGGGCGCAATCAGCCCCAGCATTTT.

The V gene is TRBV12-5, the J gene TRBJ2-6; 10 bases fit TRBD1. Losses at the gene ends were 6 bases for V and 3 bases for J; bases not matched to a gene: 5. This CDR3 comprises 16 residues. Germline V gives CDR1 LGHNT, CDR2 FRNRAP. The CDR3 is CASGRDRGGGANVLTF. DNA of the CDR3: TGTGCTAGTGGCCGGGACAGGGGAGGTGGGGCCAACGTCCTGACTTTC. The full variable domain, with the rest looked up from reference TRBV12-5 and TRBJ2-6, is DARVTQTPRHKVTEMGQEVTMRCQPILGHNTVFWYRQTMMQGLELLAYFRNRAPLDDSGMPKDRFSAEMPDATLATLKIQPSEPRDSAVYFCASGRDRGGGANVLTFGAGSRLTVL.

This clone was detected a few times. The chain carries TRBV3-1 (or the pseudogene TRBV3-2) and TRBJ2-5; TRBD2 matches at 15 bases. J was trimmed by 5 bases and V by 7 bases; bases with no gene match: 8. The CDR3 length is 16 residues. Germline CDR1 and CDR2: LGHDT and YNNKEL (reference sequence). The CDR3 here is CASTGLAGGIGETQYF. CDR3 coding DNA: TGTGCCAGCACCGGACTAGCGGGGGGGATTGGGGAGACCCAGTACTTC.

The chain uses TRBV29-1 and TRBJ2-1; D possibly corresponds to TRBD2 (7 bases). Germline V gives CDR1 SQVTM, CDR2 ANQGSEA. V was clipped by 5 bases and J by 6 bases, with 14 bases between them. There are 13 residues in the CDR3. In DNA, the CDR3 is TGCAGCGTTAAACTTAGGGGGGGCAATGAGCAGTTCTTC. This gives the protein CSVKLRGGNEQFF.

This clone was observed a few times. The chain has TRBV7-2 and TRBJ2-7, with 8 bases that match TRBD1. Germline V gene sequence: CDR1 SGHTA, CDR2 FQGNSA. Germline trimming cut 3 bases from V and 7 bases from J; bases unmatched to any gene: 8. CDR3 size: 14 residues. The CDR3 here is CASSFSTGGREQYF. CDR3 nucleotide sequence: TGTGCCAGCAGCTTCAGCACAGGGGGGCGGGAGCAGTACTTC.

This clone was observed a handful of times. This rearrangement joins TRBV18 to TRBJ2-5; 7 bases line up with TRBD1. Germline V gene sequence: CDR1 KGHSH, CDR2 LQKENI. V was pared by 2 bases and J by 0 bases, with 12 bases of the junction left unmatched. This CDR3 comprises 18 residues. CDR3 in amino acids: CASSPTGQSLADQETQYF. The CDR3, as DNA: TGTGCCAGCTCACCAACGGGACAGAGTCTCGCGGACCAAGAGACCCAGTACTTC.

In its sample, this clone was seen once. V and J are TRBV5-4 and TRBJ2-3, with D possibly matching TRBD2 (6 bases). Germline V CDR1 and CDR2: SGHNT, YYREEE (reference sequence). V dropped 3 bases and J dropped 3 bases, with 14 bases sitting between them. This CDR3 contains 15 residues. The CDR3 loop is CASSSRAGLTDTQYF. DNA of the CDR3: TGTGCCAGCAGCTCGCGGGCGGGGTTGACAGATACGCAGTATTTT.

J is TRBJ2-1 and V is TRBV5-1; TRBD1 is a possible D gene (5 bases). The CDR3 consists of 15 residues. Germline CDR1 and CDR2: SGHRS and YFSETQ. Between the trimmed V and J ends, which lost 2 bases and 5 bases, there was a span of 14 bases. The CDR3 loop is CASSFSGQGHNEQFF. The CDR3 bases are TGCGCCAGCAGCTTCTCCGGGCAGGGTCACAATGAGCAGTTCTTC.

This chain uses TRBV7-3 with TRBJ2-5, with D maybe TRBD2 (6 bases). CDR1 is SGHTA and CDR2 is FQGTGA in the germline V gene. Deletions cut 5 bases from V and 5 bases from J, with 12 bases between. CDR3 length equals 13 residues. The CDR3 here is CASSPRDSETQYF. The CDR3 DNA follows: TGTGCCAGCAGCCCGCGGGACTCGGAGACCCAGTACTTC.

In DNA form, the CDR3 reads TGCAGCGTTGAAGGGGCGGGGCGGAACACTGAAGCTTTCTTT. Its translation is CSVEGAGRNTEAFF. The V call is TRBV29-1, the J call TRBJ1-1; D may be TRBD1 (5 bases). Per the germline V gene, CDR1 is SQVTM and CDR2 is ANQGSEA. V shed 1 base and J shed 1 base, with 10 bases lying between them. CDR3 size: 14 residues.